A single sample gave rise to the 16 T cell receptor beta chains below, sequenced in a study of blood T cells in healthy people across ages. Together with a sample-barcoded 5' primer, a J-beta primer mix was included in a second PCR lasting roughly 6 to 12 cycles. TCRdb analysed the 5' RACE reads with MiXCR anew, one entry per CDR3 protein. The data show hundreds of thousands of distinct CDR3 sequences, with more than 20% seen just once and more than 8% held by the top ten. The same specimen was also included in a second study, on T cells of mothers and their children.

Sequenced: blood. The receptors stem from a boy between 10 and 17 years old in good health.

The rearrangement uses TRBV15 and TRBJ1-2, with 7 bases that match TRBD1. The V and J ends lost 0 bases and 2 bases, in that order; junction bases with no gene match: 3. The CDR3 consists of 15 residues. The germline CDR1 and CDR2 sequences are LNHNV and YYDKDF (reference sequence). The CDR3 region is CATSRDSTGNYGYTF. CDR3 nucleotide sequence: TGTGCCACCAGCAGAGATTCGACAGGGAACTATGGCTACACCTTC. The variable domain in full, with the rest retrieved from reference TRBV15 and TRBJ1-2, is DAMVIQNPRYQVTQFGKPVTLSCSQTLNHNVMYWYQQKSSQAPKLLFHYYDKDFNNEADTPDNFQSRRPNTSFCFLDIRSPGLGDTAMYLCATSRDSTGNYGYTFGSGTRLTVV.

The CDR3 loop is CASSQDRGVDIQYF. CDR3 nucleotides: TGTGCCAGCAGCCAAGATCGAGGGGTTGACATTCAGTACTTC. The chain joins TRBV4-2 to TRBJ2-4; D possibly matches TRBD1 or TRBD2 (5 bases each). Per germline, CDR1 LGHNA and CDR2 YNFKEQ. CDR3 size: 14 residues. V was shortened by 0 bases and J by 8 bases, with 11 bases between the two germline ends.

The V gene is TRBV7-6, the J gene TRBJ1-4, with D maybe TRBD1 (5 bases). The germline V gene has CDR1 SGHVS and CDR2 FNYEAQ. This CDR3 spans 17 amino acids. The ends were cut back, 1 base at V and 7 bases at J, with 19 bases in the middle. The CDR3 DNA follows: TGTGCCAGCAGCTTAGACCCGGCCGAGGGGTTGAGTGAAAAACTGTTTTTT. Residues: CASSLDPAEGLSEKLFF.

The chain couples TRBV12-3 or TRBV12-4 to TRBJ2-5; 13 positions agree with TRBD2. Germline trimming cut 2 bases from V and 0 bases from J; bases unmatched to any gene: 12. This CDR3 comprises 20 residues. Here the CDR3 reads CASSLRVLAGGPGYQETQYF. DNA of the CDR3: TGTGCCAGCAGTTTAAGGGTACTAGCGGGAGGGCCGGGGTACCAAGAGACCCAGTACTTC.

This clonotype was found a few times. The chain carries TRBV7-9 and TRBJ1-1; D gene ambiguous. Looked up from germline, CDR1 is SEHNR and CDR2 is FQNEAQ (reference sequence). CDR3 length: 15 amino acids. The V end lost 5 bases, the J end lost 3 bases, and 16 bases lay between the germline ends. The CDR3 is CASSPLINGDTEAFF. The CDR3 nucleotides read TGTGCCAGCAGCCCGTTAATTAACGGAGACACTGAAGCTTTCTTT.

This clonotype has a handful of counts. The V and J genes are TRBV24-1 and TRBJ2-6; D might be TRBD2 (5 bases). The CDR3 runs 17 residues. The germline V gene has CDR1 KGHDR and CDR2 SFDVKD. V was shortened by 3 bases and J by 0 bases, with 11 bases between the two germline ends. Here the CDR3 reads CATSDGLVSSGANVLTF. The CDR3 bases are TGTGCCACCAGTGATGGACTTGTAAGCTCTGGGGCCAACGTCCTGACTTTC.

The chain employs TRBV10-2 and TRBJ1-1, with a tentative D call TRBD1 (6 bases). CDR1 WSHSY and CDR2 SAAADI come from the germline V gene. The CDR3 sequence is 15 residues long. V was clipped by 3 bases and J by 1 base, with 12 bases between them. In nucleotides, the CDR3 is TGCGCCAGCAGTGAAATGGGACAAGGGAACACTGAAGCTTTCTTT. This encodes CASSEMGQGNTEAFF.

In its sample, this clonotype was seen a few times. The chain has TRBV5-1 and TRBJ2-1; 8 nucleotides line up with TRBD1. V lost 0 bases and J lost 4; bases outside the gene matches: 3. This CDR3 is built from 15 residues. Germline V gene sequence: CDR1 SGHRS, CDR2 YFSETQ. In DNA form, the CDR3 reads TGCGCCAGCAGCTTGGAGAGGACAGGGTACAATGAGCAGTTCTTC. This codes for CASSLERTGYNEQFF.

The chain is built from TRBV6-2 or TRBV6-3 and TRBJ2-5; 7 nucleotides align to TRBD1. The last part of the DNA fits TRBJ2-7 better; the J call may be wrong. CDR3 length: 13 residues. The germline V gene has CDR1 MNHEY and CDR2 SVGEGT. For the CDR3, the DNA is TGTGCCAGCAACAAAGGGGGCCCCTACGAGCAGTACGTC. It specifies CASNKGGPYEQYV.

The V gene is TRBV29-1, the J gene TRBJ2-7, with TRBD1 matching 10 bases. V lost 6 bases to trimming and J lost 8 bases; unmatched junction nucleotides: 10. There are 13 residues in the CDR3. Looked up from germline, CDR1 is SQVTM and CDR2 is ANQGSEA. CDR3 sequence reads: CSVQGDRGGQQYF. For the CDR3, the DNA is TGCAGCGTCCAAGGGGACAGGGGAGGTCAGCAGTACTTC.

The chain couples TRBV7-3 to TRBJ2-7, with 8 bases matching TRBD2. This CDR3 has 13 residues. Per germline, CDR1 SGHTA and CDR2 FQGTGA. J was trimmed by 9 bases and V by 2 bases; bases with no gene match: 6. CDR3 loop: CASSLAGGSRQYF. DNA of the CDR3: TGTGCCAGCAGCTTAGCGGGAGGAAGTCGGCAGTACTTC.

The chain carries TRBV5-1 and TRBJ1-1, with 9 bases fitting TRBD1. This CDR3 region has 13 residues. Germline CDR1 SGHRS, CDR2 YFSETQ. V lost 3 bases to trimming and J lost 11 bases; unmatched junction nucleotides: 8. CDR3 coding DNA: TGCGCCAGCAGCTCCCAGGGACAGGGTGCGGCTTTCTTT. It encodes CASSSQGQGAAFF. The variable domain in full, completed from reference TRBV5-1 and TRBJ1-1, reads KAGVTQTPRYLIKTRGQQVTLSCSPISGHRSVSWYQQTPGQGLQFLFEYFSETQRNKGNFPGRFSGRQFSNSRSEMNVSTLELGDSALYLCASSSQGQGAAFFGQGTRLTVV.

The CDR3 region has the DNA TGCAGCGTTGAGGTCCCCCTAGCGTTGGATGAGCAGTTCTTC. Its protein product is CSVEVPLALDEQFF. The V and J genes are TRBV29-1 and TRBJ2-5; perhaps TRBD2 as D (6 bases). The J call is in doubt because the DNA end fits TRBJ2-1 better. Germline CDR1 and CDR2: SQVTM and ANQGSEA. This CDR3 has 14 amino acids.

This clonotype has only a few counts. V and J are TRBV13 and TRBJ2-5; D may be TRBD2 (6 bases). This CDR3 has 14 residues. Deletions cut 5 bases from V and 6 bases from J, with 16 bases between. Germline V gene sequence: CDR1 PRHDT, CDR2 FYEKMQ (reference sequence). CDR3 residues: CASSGRTIEKTQYF. CDR3 nucleotides: TGTGCCAGCAGCGGGAGGACTATCGAGAAGACCCAGTACTTC.

In the case of this clonotype: Compared with germline, one end of the junction differs, possibly owing to a read error. J is TRBJ2-3 and V is TRBV10-3; no clear D gene. The CDR3 totals 12 residues. From germline, CDR1 is ENHRY and CDR2 SYGVKD. The CDR3 DNA reads TGTGCCATCAGTGAGCTCGAAGATGCGCAGTATTTT. Translated: CAISELEDAQYF.

This clonotype appeared a few times. The chain combines TRBV29-1 with TRBJ2-2; weak D call: TRBD1 (5 bases). CDR3 length: 14 residues. CDR1 is SQVTM, CDR2 ANQGSEA, per germline. Trimming cost V 1 base and J 1 base, with 7 bases left between them. The CDR3: CSVEAQENTGELFF. In DNA, the CDR3 is TGCAGCGTTGAAGCACAGGAGAACACCGGGGAGCTGTTTTTT.